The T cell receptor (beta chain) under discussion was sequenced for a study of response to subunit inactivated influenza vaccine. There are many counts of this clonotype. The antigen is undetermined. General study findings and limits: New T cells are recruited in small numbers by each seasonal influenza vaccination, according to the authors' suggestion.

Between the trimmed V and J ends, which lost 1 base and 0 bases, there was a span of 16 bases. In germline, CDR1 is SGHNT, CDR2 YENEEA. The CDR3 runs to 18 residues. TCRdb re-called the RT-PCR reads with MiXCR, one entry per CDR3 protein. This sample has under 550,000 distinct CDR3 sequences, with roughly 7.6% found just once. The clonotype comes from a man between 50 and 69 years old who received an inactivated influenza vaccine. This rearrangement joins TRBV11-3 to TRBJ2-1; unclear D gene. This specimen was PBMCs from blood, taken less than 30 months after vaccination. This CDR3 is CASSLGSIMGPSYNEQFF. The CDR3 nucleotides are TGTGCCAGCAGCTTAGGAAGTATTATGGGTCCCTCCTACAATGAGCAGTTCTTC.